This entry is about one T cell receptor (beta chain). Antigen specificity is unknown. This record belongs to a study of beta chain features in type 1 diabetes. Study-wide results and caveats: The study found fewer insertions and more deletions at VDJ junctions in type 1 diabetes patients. Moderately but significantly shorter TCRB CDR3s were found in Type 1 diabetes patients in all four CD4+ subsets.

Expressed TCRB transcripts were sequenced after all isolated RNA was converted to cDNA. Produced via immunoSEQ multiplex PCR; TCRdb's table is partial and in-frame only. The repertoire holds 110,000 to 150,000 clones, with 9% to 10% as singletons. The CDR3 has 16 amino acids. With 5 bases removed from V and 9 bases from J, the gap between germline ends came to 24 bases. The V gene's germline CDR1 is LNHDA and CDR2 SQIVND (reference sequence). The sample comprised central memory CD4+ T cells from blood. The origin of this receptor is a woman between 40 and 50 years old in good health. This chain uses TRBV19 with TRBJ2-3; a possible D gene is TRBD2 (6 bases). The CDR3 DNA is TGTGCCAGTAGTGAGGCGGGGTTCGGAGACGGCGGCACGCAGTATTTT. This encodes CASSEAGFGDGGTQYF. Together with reference TRBV19 and TRBJ2-3, the CDR3 gives the full variable domain: DGGITQSPKYLFRKEGQNVTLSCEQNLNHDAMYWYRQDPGQGLRLIYYSQIVNDFQKGDIAEGYSVSREKKESFPLTVTSAQKNPTAFYLCASSEAGFGDGGTQYFGPGTRLTVL.